The 27 T cell receptor beta chains below all came from one sample that was sequenced in a study of blood T cell repertoires in COVID-19. Assay: immunoSEQ multiplex PCR; the TCRdb copy retains only in-frame clones and omits some. The table shows 110,000 to 150,000 clones, with 80% to 85% occurring only once. Sample: peripheral blood. Receptors originate from an elderly woman with acute or convalescent COVID-19.

With regard to this clone: The junction differs from germline at one of its ends, possibly a read error. The chain links TRBV7-9 to TRBJ2-1; D not resolved. The CDR3 is made up of 12 amino acids. Germline V CDR1 and CDR2: SEHNR, FQNEAQ (reference sequence). The CDR3 here is CASSLATNGQFF. The CDR3 region has the DNA TGTGCCAGCAGCTTGGCTACTAATGGGCAGTTCTTC.

As to this clone: The junction departs from the called germline gene at one end, perhaps through a read error. This rearrangement joins TRBV7-8 to TRBJ2-7; D remains ambiguous. CDR1 and CDR2 (germline): SGHVS, FQNEAQ. The CDR3 is 14 residues long. The CDR3 sequence: CASSLGVNSFEQYF. The CDR3 DNA reads TGTGCCAGCAGCCTCGGAGTAAACTCCTTCGAGCAGTACTTC.

This clone was recorded only once. V and J are TRBV5-1 and TRBJ2-5; D unresolved. V lost 1 base to trimming and J lost 2 bases, with 12 bases between them. CDR1 and CDR2 (germline): SGHRS, YFSETQ. The CDR3 is 15 residues long. The CDR3 loop reads CASSLSPSGQETQYF. In DNA form, the CDR3 reads TGCGCCAGCAGCTTGTCACCTTCCGGGCAAGAGACCCAGTACTTC.

The V and J genes are TRBV24-1 and TRBJ2-7, with 7 bases that match TRBD1. J was trimmed by 4 bases and V by 3 bases; bases with no gene match: 8. This CDR3 has 15 amino acids. Looked up from germline, CDR1 is KGHDR and CDR2 is SFDVKD. This chain's CDR3 is CATSDPQGPVYEQYF. The CDR3 DNA follows: TGTGCCACCAGTGATCCACAGGGGCCGGTTTACGAGCAGTACTTC.

The J gene is TRBJ2-2, the V gene TRBV29-1; 8 bases are a match to TRBD1. The germline gives CDR1 SQVTM, CDR2 ANQGSEA. After removal of 2 bases from V and 5 bases from J, the junction contained 10 bases not matched to a gene. The CDR3 runs to 16 residues. CDR3 residues: CSVEPRGTGRTGELFF. The CDR3 bases are TGCAGCGTTGAACCCAGGGGGACAGGAAGGACCGGGGAGCTGTTTTTT.

This chain connects TRBV5-6 to TRBJ2-7; 7 nucleotides agree with TRBD1. From germline, CDR1 is SGHDT and CDR2 YYEEEE. This CDR3 contains 19 residues. V was clipped by 3 bases and J by 6 bases; unmatched bases: 24. The CDR3 sequence is CASSSYYFNPGQTLLEQYF. CDR3 DNA sequence: TGTGCCAGCAGCTCCTACTACTTTAATCCGGGACAGACCTTACTCGAGCAGTACTTC.

This sequence joins TRBV28 and TRBJ2-3; D is undetermined. Germline-derived CDR1 and CDR2 are MDHEN and SYDVKM. V lost 4 bases, J lost 2 bases, and 7 bases lay in between. The CDR3 sequence is 13 residues long. The DNA for the CDR3 is TGTGCCAGCAGTTACAGCACCACAGATACGCAGTATTTT. This translates into CASSYSTTDTQYF.

The chain is built from TRBV3-1 (or the pseudogene TRBV3-2) and TRBJ2-1; 7 bases agree with TRBD2. Germline V CDR1 and CDR2: LGHDT, YNNKEL (reference sequence). Germline trimming cut 2 bases from V and 6 bases from J; bases unmatched to any gene: 4. This CDR3 spans 14 amino acids. The CDR3 region has the DNA TGTGCCAGCAGCCAAATTGGGGGGGGCAATGAGCAGTTCTTC. Residues: CASSQIGGGNEQFF.

CDR3 in amino acids: CASSILASHTQYF. For the CDR3, the DNA is TGTGCCAGTAGTATATTGGCTAGCCATACCCAGTACTTC. The chain links TRBV19 to TRBJ2-5, with D tentatively TRBD2 (5 bases). The CDR3 has 13 amino acids. Per the germline V gene, CDR1 is LNHDA and CDR2 is SQIVND (reference sequence). The V gene lost 2 bases and the J gene lost 8 bases, with 12 bases spanning the gap.

The rearrangement uses TRBV2 and TRBJ2-7; 12 positions agree with TRBD1. Germline lookup yields CDR1 SNHLY and CDR2 FYNNEI. V gave up 9 bases and J gave up 4 bases; unmatched junction bases: 19. This CDR3 region has 18 residues. The CDR3 is CASTDENFGTGGFYEQYF. As DNA, the CDR3 is TGTGCCAGTACAGACGAAAACTTCGGGACAGGGGGCTTTTACGAGCAGTACTTC. Supplemented by reference TRBV2 and TRBJ2-7, the full variable domain reads EPEVTQTPSHQVTQMGQEVILRCVPISNHLYFYWYRQILGQKVEFLVSFYNNEISEKSEIFDDQFSVERPDGSNFTLKIRSTKLEDSAMYFCASTDENFGTGGFYEQYFGPGTRLTVT.

The rearrangement joins TRBV7-2 to TRBJ2-1; a possible D gene is TRBD2 (5 bases). Trimming removed 0 bases from V and 12 bases from J, with 15 bases in between. This CDR3 has 14 amino acids. The V gene's germline CDR1 is SGHTA and CDR2 FQGNSA. The CDR3 DNA sequence: TGTGCCAGCAGCTTAGCTTTCGGGGAGTTGGGGCAGTTCTTC. It encodes CASSLAFGELGQFF.

This clone was seen once. The rearrangement uses TRBV19 and TRBJ2-1; 16 bases are shared with TRBD2. The CDR3 sequence is 16 residues long. Germline V lookup: CDR1 LNHDA, CDR2 SQIVND (reference sequence). V was pared by 5 bases and J by 7 bases, with 5 bases of the junction left unmatched. As DNA, the CDR3 is TGTGCCAGTAGTGGGACTAGCGGGAGGGTAGGGAATGAGCAGTTCTTC. Translation: CASSGTSGRVGNEQFF. Based on the CDR3 plus reference TRBV19 and TRBJ2-1, the full variable domain is DGGITQSPKYLFRKEGQNVTLSCEQNLNHDAMYWYRQDPGQGLRLIYYSQIVNDFQKGDIAEGYSVSREKKESFPLTVTSAQKNPTAFYLCASSGTSGRVGNEQFFGPGTRLTVL.

The chain is built from TRBV10-3 and TRBJ1-6, with a weak D call TRBD1 (6 bases). The V end was cut by 0 bases, the J end by 8 bases, with 14 bases between. This CDR3 is 16 amino acids long. Germline CDR1 reads ENHRY; CDR2 reads SYGVKD. CDR3 in amino acids: CAISESIGGADSPLHF. In DNA, the CDR3 is TGTGCCATCAGTGAGTCAATAGGGGGGGCAGATTCACCCCTCCACTTT.

This clone was detected a few times. The genes are TRBV11-1 and TRBJ1-1; tentatively, D is TRBD1 (6 bases). V dropped 5 bases and J dropped 3 bases, with 13 bases sitting between them. The CDR3 runs to 14 residues. Germline V gene lookup returns CDR1 SGHAT and CDR2 FQDESV (reference sequence). CDR3 protein: CASSLWEGDTEAFF. The CDR3 coding sequence is TGTGCCAGCAGCCTCTGGGAGGGGGACACTGAAGCTTTCTTT.

This CDR3 reads CASSLGGPNEQYF. The CDR3 nucleotides read TGTGCCAGCAGCTTAGGAGGGCCCAACGAGCAGTACTTC. V is TRBV5-4 and J is TRBJ2-7; a weak D match, TRBD2 (6 bases). The CDR3 runs 13 residues. Germline V gene data show CDR1 as SGHNT and CDR2 as YYREEE (reference sequence). The germline V and J ends were trimmed by 2 bases and 5 bases, with 11 bases remaining between them.

V usage is TRBV28 and J usage is TRBJ1-2, with TRBD1 matching 7 bases. Trimming removed 6 bases from V and 4 bases from J; junction bases left unmatched: 8. The germline gives CDR1 MDHEN, CDR2 SYDVKM. The CDR3 spans 14 residues. CDR3 nucleotide sequence: TGTGCCAGCAGACGACAGGGTTTGGGCTATGGCTACACCTTC. It codes for CASRRQGLGYGYTF.

In DNA, the CDR3 is TGTGCCAGCTCACGACCCCGACAGGGCGGGTCGACACGGGTTCGGAACACCATATATTTT. As protein: CASSRPRQGGSTRVRNTIYF. The gene calls are TRBV18 and TRBJ1-3; TRBD1 aligns across 7 bases. Per germline, CDR1 KGHSH and CDR2 LQKENI. The CDR3 totals 20 residues. V lost 4 bases, J lost 7 bases, and 25 bases stayed unmatched.

This chain joins TRBV6-1 and TRBJ2-1; TRBD2 agrees at 8 bases. This CDR3 region has 16 residues. Germline CDR1 and CDR2: MNHNS and SASEGT. V lost 4 bases and J lost 6; bases outside the gene matches: 11. CDR3 residues: CASSGVYDGGANEQFF. Here the CDR3 DNA reads TGTGCCAGCAGTGGGGTTTATGACGGGGGGGCCAATGAGCAGTTCTTC.

The gene calls are TRBV4-1 and TRBJ2-2; 7 nucleotides align to TRBD2. CDR3 size: 16 residues. CDR1 and CDR2 (germline): MGHRA, YSYEKL. The V and J ends lost 1 base and 3 bases, in that order; junction bases with no gene match: 5. The CDR3 here is CASSQGTGGYTGELFF. For the CDR3, the DNA is TGCGCCAGCAGCCAAGGAACGGGGGGTTACACCGGGGAGCTGTTTTTT.

The chain combines TRBV5-1 with TRBJ2-7, with a weak D call TRBD1 (6 bases). The CDR3 loop spans 14 amino acids. The V gene's germline CDR1 is SGHRS and CDR2 YFSETQ. With 0 bases removed from V and 3 bases from J, the gap between germline ends came to 10 bases. The CDR3 region is CASSLVQGVYEQYF. Here the CDR3 DNA reads TGCGCCAGCAGCTTGGTACAGGGAGTCTACGAGCAGTACTTC.

This chain links TRBV28 with TRBJ2-6, with a weak D call TRBD1 (5 bases). CDR1 and CDR2 (germline): MDHEN, SYDVKM. With 6 bases removed from V and 2 bases from J, the gap between germline ends came to 20 bases. The CDR3 loop spans 18 amino acids. The CDR3 sequence: CASRPRQGEGAGANVLTF. Here the CDR3 DNA reads TGTGCCAGCAGACCCCGGCAGGGCGAAGGGGCTGGGGCCAACGTCCTGACTTTC.

The chain is built from TRBV30 and TRBJ2-5; 11 bases align to TRBD2. CDR3 length equals 13 residues. V gave up 5 bases and J gave up 5 bases; unmatched junction bases: 4. The germline V gene has CDR1 GTSNPN and CDR2 SVGIG (reference sequence). In DNA, the CDR3 is TGTGCCTGGGGTAGACTAGCGGGGGAGACCCAGTACTTC. Protein product: CAWGRLAGETQYF.

The chain recombines TRBV5-1 with TRBJ2-2; 8 bases are a match to TRBD1. CDR3 length: 15 amino acids. Germline lookup yields CDR1 SGHRS and CDR2 YFSETQ. With V trimmed by 3 bases and J by 1 base, 2 bases remained unmatched. The CDR3 nucleotides are TGCGCCAGCAGCTGGGGACAGGTGAACACCGGGGAGCTGTTTTTT. Translation gives CASSWGQVNTGELFF.

The genes are TRBV15 and TRBJ2-3; 7 nucleotides line up with TRBD2. This CDR3 has 18 residues. CDR1 and CDR2 (germline): LNHNV, YYDKDF (reference sequence). Germline trimming cut 3 bases from V and 0 bases from J; bases unmatched to any gene: 12. CDR3 sequence: CATSREGVAGASTDTQYF. The CDR3 coding sequence is TGTGCCACCAGCAGGGAAGGGGTAGCGGGCGCTAGCACAGATACGCAGTATTTT.

The CDR3 reads CASSPQRGPQETQYF. The CDR3 DNA reads as TGTGCCAGCAGCCCACAGCGGGGGCCCCAAGAGACCCAGTACTTC. The chain is built from TRBV7-2 and TRBJ2-5; 8 nucleotides match TRBD2. The CDR3 runs 15 residues. Trimming took 5 bases from V and 1 from J; bases not matched to a gene: 6. CDR1 SGHTA and CDR2 FQGNSA come from the germline V gene.

The chain links TRBV20-1 to TRBJ2-2, with a weak D call TRBD2 (5 bases). V lost 3 bases, J lost 1 base, and 9 bases lay in between. The CDR3 spans 14 residues. Looked up from germline, CDR1 is DFQATT and CDR2 is SNEGSKA (reference sequence). The CDR3 DNA is TGCAGTGCTAGTGTCGAGGGGAACACCGGGGAGCTGTTTTTT. It specifies CSASVEGNTGELFF.

J is TRBJ2-3 and V is TRBV28; 8 bases map to TRBD2. Germline lookup yields CDR1 MDHEN and CDR2 SYDVKM. Losses at the gene ends were 6 bases for V and 4 bases for J; bases not matched to a gene: 12. The CDR3 covers 16 residues. CDR3 nucleotides: TGTGCCAGCAGACCCCCCCGGGGGGGCCGGTCAGATACGCAGTATTTT. Protein product: CASRPPRGGRSDTQYF.